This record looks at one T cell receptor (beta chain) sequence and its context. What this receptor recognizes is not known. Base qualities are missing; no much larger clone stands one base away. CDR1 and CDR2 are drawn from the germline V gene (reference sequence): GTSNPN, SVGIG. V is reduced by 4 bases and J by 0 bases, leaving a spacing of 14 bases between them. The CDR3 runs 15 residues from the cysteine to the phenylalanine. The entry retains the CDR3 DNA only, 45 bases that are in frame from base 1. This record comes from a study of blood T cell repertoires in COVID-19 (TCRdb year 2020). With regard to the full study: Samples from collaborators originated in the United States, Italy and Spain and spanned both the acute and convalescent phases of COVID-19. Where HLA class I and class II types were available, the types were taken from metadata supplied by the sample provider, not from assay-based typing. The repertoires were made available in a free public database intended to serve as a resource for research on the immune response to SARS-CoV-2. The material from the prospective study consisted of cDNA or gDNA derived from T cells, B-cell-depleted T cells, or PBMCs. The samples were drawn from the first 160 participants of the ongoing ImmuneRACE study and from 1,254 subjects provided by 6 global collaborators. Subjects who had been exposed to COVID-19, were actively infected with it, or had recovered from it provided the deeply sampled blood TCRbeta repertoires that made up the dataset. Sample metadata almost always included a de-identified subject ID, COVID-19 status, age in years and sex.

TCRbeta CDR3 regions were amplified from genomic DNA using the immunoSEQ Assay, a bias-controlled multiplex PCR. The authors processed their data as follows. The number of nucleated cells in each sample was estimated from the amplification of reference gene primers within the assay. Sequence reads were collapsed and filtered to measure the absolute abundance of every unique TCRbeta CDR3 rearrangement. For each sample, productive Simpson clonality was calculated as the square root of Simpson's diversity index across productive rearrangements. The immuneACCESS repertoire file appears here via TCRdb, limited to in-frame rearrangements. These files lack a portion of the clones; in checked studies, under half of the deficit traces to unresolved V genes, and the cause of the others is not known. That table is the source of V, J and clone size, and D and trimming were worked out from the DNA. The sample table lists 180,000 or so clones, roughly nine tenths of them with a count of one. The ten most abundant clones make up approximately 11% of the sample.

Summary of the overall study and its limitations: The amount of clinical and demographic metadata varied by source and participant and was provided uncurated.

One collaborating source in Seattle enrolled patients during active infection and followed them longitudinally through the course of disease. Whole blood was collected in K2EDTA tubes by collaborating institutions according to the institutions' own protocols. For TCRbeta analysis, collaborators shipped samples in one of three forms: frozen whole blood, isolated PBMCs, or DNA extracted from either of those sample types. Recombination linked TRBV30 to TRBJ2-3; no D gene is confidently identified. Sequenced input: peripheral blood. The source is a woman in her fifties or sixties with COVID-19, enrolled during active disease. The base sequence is TGTGCCTGGATTGCTGCGGTCACTAGCACAGATACGCAGTATTTT. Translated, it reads CAWIAAVTSTDTQYF.